The rows below give T cell receptor beta chains drawn from one sample of a study of memory CD8 T cells in hepatitis C reinfection. Data came from immunoSEQ multiplex PCR; TCRdb stores just in-frame clones and leaves some out. The data show more than 45,000 clones, roughly 90% seen once. Material for sequencing was naive CD8+ T cells sorted from blood. These receptors originate from a man aged 18 to 29 with hepatitis C virus infection. CDR3s include the opening cysteine and the closing phenylalanine or tryptophan. Fields, in order: D gene, J gene, V gene, clone size, CDR3 DNA, CDR3 protein. The D gene is left open where the match is weak. Rows give clone size only sometimes, using once, few, many, or a class for an expanded clone.

TRBD2	TRBJ2-1	TRBV6-5	.	TGTGCCAGCAGTTATTCGACTAGCGGGGTAAACAATGAGCAGTTCTTC	CASSYSTSGVNNEQFF
.	TRBJ2-5	TRBV9	.	TGTGCCAGCAGCACCCTAGGAGCCCAAGAGACCCAGTACTTC	CASSTLGAQETQYF
.	TRBJ1-1	TRBV6-1	.	TGTGCCAGCAGTGTTGGCGGGACTGAAGCTTTCTTT	CASSVGGTEAFF
.	TRBJ1-4	TRBV5-1	.	TGCGCCAGCAGCTCCGAGGGGGTGGATAATGAAAAACTGTTTTTT	CASSSEGVDNEKLFF
TRBD1	TRBJ1-1	TRBV27	.	TGTGCCAGCAGTCCCCTCCCAGGGGGTGAAGCTTTCTTT	CASSPLPGGEAFF
.	TRBJ2-7	TRBV14	.	TGTGCCAGCAGCCGTCCCCGTCACGAGCAGTACTTC	CASSRPRHEQYF
TRBD1	TRBJ2-7	TRBV28	.	TGTGCCAGCAGTTCCGGGACAGGGGTCCACGAGCAGTACTTC	CASSSGTGVHEQYF
TRBD2	TRBJ2-1	TRBV5-1	once	TGCGCCAGCACCCCTTGGGGCGGGAGGGATGGCGAGCAGTTCTTC	CASTPWGGRDGEQFF
.	TRBJ2-7	TRBV20-1	.	TGCAGTGCTAGGTCAGGCTACGAGCAGTACTTC	CSARSGYEQYF
TRBD2	TRBJ2-1	TRBV27	.	TGTGCCAGCAGTCTATCGGGACTAGCGGGAGGGCCTCTTAATGAGCAGTTCTTC	CASSLSGLAGGPLNEQFF
.	TRBJ1-1	TRBV4-1	few	TGCGCCAGCAGCCAAGCGGCAGGCACTGAAGCTTTCTTT	CASSQAAGTEAFF
TRBD1	TRBJ1-1	TRBV27	medium-sized	TGTGCCAGCAGCCCCGGGACAGGGTTACGAGCTTTCTTT	CASSPGTGLRAFF
TRBD2	TRBJ2-1	TRBV6-5	.	TGTGCCAGCAGCTCGCTCACCGGGGGGGATGATGAGCAGTTCTTC	CASSSLTGGDDEQFF
TRBD1	TRBJ1-1	TRBV6-1	.	TGTGCCAGCAGCAATGACAGGGAAACTTTCTTT	CASSNDRETFF
TRBD2	TRBJ2-1	TRBV2	.	TGTGCCAGCAGTGAGAGCCTTGCGGGAGGATACAATGAGCAGTTCTTC	CASSESLAGGYNEQFF
TRBD2	TRBJ2-7	TRBV19	.	TGTGCCAGTAGCATAGCGGGAGGATCCTACGAGCAGTACTTC	CASSIAGGSYEQYF
.	TRBJ1-1	TRBV6-5	.	TGTGCCAGCAGTCCTCGGGTTACCAACACTGAAGCTTTCTTT	CASSPRVTNTEAFF
TRBD1	TRBJ1-1	TRBV2	.	TGTGCCAGCAGAAGACAGGGGCTCTTGAACACTGAAGCTTTCTTT	CASRRQGLLNTEAFF
.	TRBJ2-1	TRBV7-8	.	TGTGCCAGCAGCTTAGGATCCGGGACACCACGCCACAATGAGCAGTTCTTC	CASSLGSGTPRHNEQFF
.	TRBJ2-7	TRBV6-6	.	TGTGCCAGCAGGGCCGATACCAAGGGGATCTACGAGCAGTACTTC	CASRADTKGIYEQYF
.	TRBJ2-1	TRBV10-1	.	TGCGCCAGATCACCCCGGGTGTATGAGCAGTTCTTC	CARSPRVYEQFF
TRBD2	TRBJ2-7	TRBV5-4	.	TGTGCCAGCAGCTTGGGTGGGGGAGGGAGGTACGAGCAGTACTTC	CASSLGGGGRYEQYF
.	TRBJ2-1	TRBV13	.	TGTGCCAGCAGGCTTAGCTCCTACAATGAGCAGTTCTTC	CASRLSSYNEQFF
TRBD2	TRBJ2-1	TRBV4-2	.	TGTGCCAGCAGCCAAAACCGCTTCCTGAATAGCGGGAGAACGGATGAGCAGTTCTTC	CASSQNRFLNSGRTDEQFF
.	TRBJ2-1	TRBV6-1	.	TGTGCCAGCAGTGAAGTACCCGGGACTTATACCTACAATGAGCAGTTCTTC	CASSEVPGTYTYNEQFF
.	TRBJ1-2	TRBV29-1	.	TGCAGCGTTGCCGGAGATGGGGGCTACACCTTC	CSVAGDGGYTF
.	TRBJ2-2	TRBV19	.	TGTGCCAGTAGTTGGCTAGCAGGCACCGGGGAGCTGTTTTTT	CASSWLAGTGELFF